These 22 T cell receptor beta chains were sequenced from one sample in a study of T cell changes during pregnancy in multiple sclerosis (dated by TCRdb to between 2018 and 2021). Libraries were constructed by the immunoSEQ multiplex PCR assay. TCRdb retrieved this table from immuneACCESS and kept in-frame rearrangements only. Not all clones are present; in checked studies, unresolved V genes account for under half, and no reason is known for the remainder. This sample holds about 67,000 clones; about nine tenths were observed only once. The ten largest clones take up more than 1.4% of the sample. Sequenced here: peripheral blood, sampled in the second trimester of pregnancy. These receptors were taken from a female donor with multiple sclerosis, enrolled in a pregnancy study.

V and J are TRBV14 and TRBJ2-4; 7 nucleotides line up with TRBD2. Germline V lookup: CDR1 SGHDN, CDR2 FVKESK. The CDR3 consists of 15 residues. Trimming at V came to 4 bases and at J to 3 bases, leaving 6 bases not matched to a gene. As DNA, the CDR3 is TGTGCCAGCAGCCTCAATTGGGACTACAAAAACATTCAGTACTTC. Residues: CASSLNWDYKNIQYF.

The rearrangement uses TRBV5-1 and TRBJ1-1, with D possibly matching TRBD1 (5 bases). V lost 4 bases to trimming and J lost 7 bases, with 11 bases between them. This CDR3 is 12 amino acids long. Germline CDR1 reads SGHRS; CDR2 reads YFSETQ. The CDR3 region is CASSLTADEAFF. The CDR3 DNA sequence: TGCGCCAGCAGCCTGACAGCAGATGAAGCTTTCTTT.

The rearrangement joins TRBV6-4 to TRBJ2-6; a weak D match, TRBD1 (6 bases). Germline V gene lookup returns CDR1 MRHNA and CDR2 SNTAGT. V lost 2 bases, J lost 3 bases, and 14 bases lay in between. The CDR3 runs to 17 residues. The CDR3: CASSDGWGRGGANVLTF. CDR3 coding DNA: TGTGCCAGCAGTGACGGATGGGGGCGCGGTGGGGCCAACGTCCTGACTTTC.

V and J are TRBV5-1 and TRBJ2-1, with D tentatively TRBD1 (6 bases). There are 12 residues in the CDR3. Germline V CDR1 and CDR2: SGHRS, YFSETQ. V was trimmed by 0 bases and J by 10 bases, leaving 8 bases between them. The CDR3 is CASSLEGHEQFF. Written as DNA, the CDR3 is TGCGCCAGCAGCTTGGAGGGACACGAGCAGTTCTTC.

The chain couples TRBV19 to TRBJ2-1, with a possible D match to TRBD2 (5 bases). This CDR3 region has 16 residues. Trimming left V 1 base short and J 1 base short, with 11 bases between. In germline, CDR1 is LNHDA, CDR2 SQIVND (reference sequence). CDR3 in amino acids: CASSIGWESSYNEQFF. The CDR3 nucleotides read TGTGCCAGTAGTATAGGATGGGAGTCGTCCTACAATGAGCAGTTCTTC.

The V and J genes are TRBV7-6 and TRBJ1-4, with D tentatively TRBD1 (5 bases). There are 17 residues in the CDR3. Trimming took off 1 base at V and 5 bases at J, with 17 bases between the two ends. Germline V gene data show CDR1 as SGHVS and CDR2 as FNYEAQ. The CDR3 spells CASSLGQFRQRNEKLFF. The CDR3 region has the DNA TGTGCCAGCAGCTTAGGACAGTTTAGACAGAGGAATGAAAAACTGTTTTTT.

The genes are TRBV7-8 and TRBJ1-3; 7 positions match TRBD1. The germline V gene encodes CDR1 SGHVS and CDR2 FQNEAQ. The CDR3 is 16 residues long. Trimming took 5 bases from V and 4 from J; bases not matched to a gene: 11. The chain's CDR3 is CASSPYRGGQGNTIYF. DNA of the CDR3: TGTGCCAGCAGCCCGTACAGGGGAGGTCAAGGAAACACCATATATTTT. The whole variable domain, remainder taken from reference TRBV7-8 and TRBJ1-3, is GAGVSQSPRYKVAKRGQDVALRCDPISGHVSLFWYQQALGQGPEFLTYFQNEAQLDKSGLPSDRFFAERPEGSVSTLKIQRTQQEDSAVYLCASSPYRGGQGNTIYFGEGSWLTVV.

The rearrangement links TRBV5-1 to TRBJ1-1; 10 bases match TRBD1. The CDR3 is made up of 16 amino acids. The junction had 8 bases not matched to a gene; V was cut back by 3 bases and J by 3 bases. Germline assignment: CDR1 SGHRS and CDR2 YFSETQ. The CDR3 DNA sequence: TGCGCCAGCAGCTCTAGACAGGGGGCGTGGGACACTGAAGCTTTCTTT. As protein: CASSSRQGAWDTEAFF.

The count of this clone is one. The chain joins TRBV6-4 to TRBJ2-7, with D tentatively TRBD1 (6 bases). Germline V CDR1 and CDR2: MRHNA, SNTAGT. The CDR3 length is 12 residues. The V gene lost 11 bases and the J gene lost 0 bases, with 11 bases spanning the gap. The CDR3 DNA reads as TGTGCCGCATGGGGGCCCTCCTACGAGCAGTACTTC. This codes for CAAWGPSYEQYF.

The V call is TRBV10-3, the J call TRBJ1-2; no definite D call. The CDR3 runs 14 residues. V lost 2 bases, J lost 2 bases, and 9 bases lay in between. CDR1 and CDR2 (germline): ENHRY, SYGVKD. The CDR3 loop is CAISEEAGNYGYTF. The CDR3 DNA reads TGTGCCATCAGTGAGGAGGCCGGGAACTATGGCTACACCTTC.

The chain carries TRBV4-2 and TRBJ2-7; TRBD1 might be the D (6 bases). Germline V gives CDR1 LGHNA, CDR2 YNFKEQ. CDR3 length: 16 residues. Trimming cost V 1 base and J 3 bases, with 16 bases left between them. The CDR3 loop reads CASSQVVRGRDYEQYF. The CDR3 DNA sequence: TGTGCCAGCAGCCAAGTCGTCAGGGGCCGGGACTACGAGCAGTACTTC.

The chain carries TRBV14 and TRBJ1-2, with 7 nucleotides matching TRBD1. V gave up 4 bases and J gave up 4 bases; unmatched junction bases: 15. The CDR3 is 17 residues long. The germline V gene encodes CDR1 SGHDN and CDR2 FVKESK. The DNA of the CDR3 is TGTGCCAGCAGCCGCATCAAGACAGGGCCCCTCCTCTATGGCTACACCTTC. Translation: CASSRIKTGPLLYGYTF.

The J gene is TRBJ2-7, the V gene TRBV27; no clear D gene. CDR1 and CDR2 from the germline V gene are MNHEY and SMNVEV (reference sequence). V was pared by 6 bases and J by 2 bases, with 14 bases between. The CDR3 is made up of 14 amino acids. Here the CDR3 reads CASRPTALPYEQYF. In DNA form, the CDR3 reads TGTGCCAGCAGACCTACAGCATTACCCTACGAGCAGTACTTC.

The chain carries TRBV7-2 and TRBJ1-2, with TRBD1 matching 10 bases. The CDR3 is 13 residues long. The trim removed 5 bases at V and 8 bases at J, leaving 5 bases unmatched. Looked up from germline, CDR1 is SGHTA and CDR2 is FQGNSA. CDR3 sequence reads: CASSPGTGVGYTF. CDR3 coding DNA: TGTGCCAGCAGCCCAGGGACAGGGGTAGGCTACACCTTC.

The rearrangement uses TRBV2 and TRBJ2-3; 8 bases fit TRBD1. The V and J ends lost 5 bases and 5 bases, in that order; junction bases with no gene match: 6. This CDR3 is 14 amino acids long. CDR1 SNHLY and CDR2 FYNNEI come from the germline V gene. The CDR3 DNA reads TGTGCCAGCAGTACACAGGGGGTTGGAGATACGCAGTATTTT. It translates to CASSTQGVGDTQYF. Based on the CDR3 plus reference TRBV2 and TRBJ2-3, the full variable domain is EPEVTQTPSHQVTQMGQEVILRCVPISNHLYFYWYRQILGQKVEFLVSFYNNEISEKSEIFDDQFSVERPDGSNFTLKIRSTKLEDSAMYFCASSTQGVGDTQYFGPGTRLTVL.

The chain couples TRBV7-2 to TRBJ2-5, with a weak D call TRBD2 (6 bases). Trimming shortened V by 2 bases and J by 3 bases, and 7 bases separated the two germline ends. The CDR3 sequence is 13 residues long. Germline V gene data show CDR1 as SGHTA and CDR2 as FQGNSA. The DNA for the CDR3 is TGTGCCAGCAGCTTAATAGCGGAAGAGACCCAGTACTTC. This gives the protein CASSLIAEETQYF.

The genes are TRBV5-6 and TRBJ2-7, with TRBD1 as a possible D gene (6 bases). CDR3 size: 15 residues. With 4 bases removed from V and 0 bases from J, the gap between germline ends came to 14 bases. CDR1 SGHDT and CDR2 YYEEEE come from the germline V gene. This chain's CDR3 is CASSGRDNPSYEQYF. The CDR3 nucleotides read TGTGCCAGCAGCGGCCGGGACAACCCCTCCTACGAGCAGTACTTC.

This sequence joins TRBV6-1 and TRBJ1-1; 8 positions match TRBD1. After removal of 4 bases from V and 4 bases from J, the junction contained 8 bases not matched to a gene. Germline V gene lookup returns CDR1 MNHNS and CDR2 SASEGT. The CDR3 length is 15 residues. The CDR3 nucleotides are TGTGCCAGCAGTGCCGACAGGGGTGGGAGCACTGAAGCTTTCTTT. This translates into CASSADRGGSTEAFF.

This chain links TRBV7-2 with TRBJ2-2; D might be TRBD1 (6 bases). Germline CDR1 is SGHTA and CDR2 is FQGNSA. The length of the CDR3 is 14 residues. V was trimmed by 5 bases and J by 5 bases, leaving 12 bases between them. The CDR3 loop reads CASSPGQWTGELFF. CDR3 bases: TGTGCCAGCAGCCCCGGACAGTGGACCGGGGAGCTGTTTTTT.

The rearrangement links TRBV5-1 to TRBJ2-3; 9 bases fit TRBD2. The CDR3 is 15 amino acids. V was pared by 2 bases and J by 4 bases, with 5 bases of the junction left unmatched. CDR1 SGHRS and CDR2 YFSETQ come from the germline V gene. CDR3 in amino acids: CASSFGGRDPDTQYF. The CDR3 region has the DNA TGCGCCAGCAGCTTTGGCGGGAGGGACCCAGATACGCAGTATTTT.

The V call is TRBV15, the J call TRBJ1-5, with D possibly matching TRBD1 (5 bases). Germline CDR1 is LNHNV and CDR2 is YYDKDF (reference sequence). V shed 3 bases and J shed 7 bases, with 25 bases lying between them. This CDR3 has 18 amino acids. The CDR3 DNA sequence: TGTGCCACCAGCAGTTCCATCTTCCCGGAAGGGGCACGGCAGCCCCAGCATTTT. Amino acids: CATSSSIFPEGARQPQHF.

This rearrangement joins TRBV29-1 to TRBJ1-3, with 7 bases aligning to TRBD1. This CDR3 contains 15 residues. Per the germline V gene, CDR1 is SQVTM and CDR2 is ANQGSEA. The V segment lost 6 bases and the J segment 3 bases; nucleotides outside the gene matches: 11. In DNA, the CDR3 is TGCAGCGTGACTACAGGGGTCCACGTTGGAAACACCATATATTTT. This translates into CSVTTGVHVGNTIYF.